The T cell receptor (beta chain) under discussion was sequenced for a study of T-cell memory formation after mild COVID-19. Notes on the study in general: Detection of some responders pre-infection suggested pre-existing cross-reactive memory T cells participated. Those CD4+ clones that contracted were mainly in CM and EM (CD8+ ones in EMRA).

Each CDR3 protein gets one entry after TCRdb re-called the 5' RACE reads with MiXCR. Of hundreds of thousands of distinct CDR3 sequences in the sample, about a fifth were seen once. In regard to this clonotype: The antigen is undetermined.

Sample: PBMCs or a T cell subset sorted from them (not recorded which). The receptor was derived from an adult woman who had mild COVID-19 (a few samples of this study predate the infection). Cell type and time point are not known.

DNA of the CDR3: TGTGCCAGCAGGAGTCGGACTAGCGGGACCGAGCAGTACTTC. Protein product: CASRSRTSGTEQYF. The chain recombines TRBV12-3 or TRBV12-4 with TRBJ2-7; 12 bases are a match to TRBD2. J gave up 6 bases and V 6 bases, and 6 bases lay outside the gene matches. This CDR3 is built from 14 residues.